This T cell receptor beta chain was recorded in a study of blood T cell repertoires in COVID-19. Study background: The analysed material was cDNA or gDNA that came from T cells, B-cell-depleted T cells, or PBMCs.

The V and J ends lost 2 bases and 0 bases, in that order; junction bases with no gene match: 6. Germline V gene data show CDR1 as GTSNPN and CDR2 as SVGIG (reference sequence). The CDR3 extends over 16 amino acids. Participant ages covered roughly 18 to 89 years across about two dozen US areas. Assignment of participants to cohorts was predicated upon participant-reported clinical history. The authors' processing: Scientists estimated how many nucleated cells there were by amplifying reference gene primers. The method was immunoSEQ multiplex PCR; TCRdb's version includes in-frame clones alone and lacks a portion of them. Clone size and V and J calls were adopted from that table, with D and trimming inferred from the DNA. The data hold 88,000 or so clones, with more than 85% observed a single time.

The rearrangement joins TRBV30 to TRBJ2-3; 9 bases match TRBD1. Material for sequencing was PBMCs or T cells enriched from blood (not recorded which). This clonotype originated in a woman in her fifties or sixties with acute COVID-19. CDR3 in DNA: TGTGCCTGGAGTATTACCGGGACAGGGAGCACAGATACGCAGTATTTT. Translating gives CAWSITGTGSTDTQYF.